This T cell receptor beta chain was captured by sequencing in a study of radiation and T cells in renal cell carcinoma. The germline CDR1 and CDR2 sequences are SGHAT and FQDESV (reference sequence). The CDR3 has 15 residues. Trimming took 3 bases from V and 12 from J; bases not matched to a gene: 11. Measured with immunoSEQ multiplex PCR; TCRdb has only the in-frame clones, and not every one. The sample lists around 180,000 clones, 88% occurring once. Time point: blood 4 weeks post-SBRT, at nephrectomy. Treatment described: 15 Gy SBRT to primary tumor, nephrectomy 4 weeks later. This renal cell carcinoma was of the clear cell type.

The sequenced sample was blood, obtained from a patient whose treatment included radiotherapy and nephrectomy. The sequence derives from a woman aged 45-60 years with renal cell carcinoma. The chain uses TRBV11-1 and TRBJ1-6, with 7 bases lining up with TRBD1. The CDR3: CASSFDGTASVPLHF. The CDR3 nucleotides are TGTGCCAGCAGCTTCGACGGGACAGCAAGCGTACCCCTCCACTTT.